This is a list of T cell receptor beta chains from one sample in a study of CXCR3-negative and CXCR3-positive naive CD8 T cells. Each CDR3 protein gets one entry in TCRdb, which reprocessed the 5' RACE reads and gives no DNA. This sample's clone table lists some 130,000 distinct CDR3 sequences. The material sequenced was naive CXCR3+ CD8+ T cells from blood. The receptors here all came from a human donor in good health. Some clones in this sample may be carry-over from other donors' samples. Both conserved end residues are part of each CDR3. The order of the fields is V gene, J gene, CDR3 protein.

V gene: TRBV7-9
J gene: TRBJ2-7
CDR3 protein: CASSPPPTDSSYEQYF

V gene: TRBV7-9
J gene: TRBJ1-5
CDR3 protein: CASREGNQPQHF

V gene: TRBV7-6
J gene: TRBJ1-2
CDR3 protein: CASSGVTGSNGYTF

V gene: TRBV7-3
J gene: TRBJ1-1
CDR3 protein: CASSSNDQGARLGEAFF

V gene: TRBV4-1
J gene: TRBJ2-7
CDR3 protein: CASSQDPQGYEQYF

V gene: TRBV5-1
J gene: TRBJ2-7
CDR3 protein: CASSSQQGVPGYEQYF

V gene: TRBV12-3/TRBV12-4
J gene: TRBJ2-5
CDR3 protein: CASSIREVGETQYF

V gene: TRBV4-1
J gene: TRBJ2-1
CDR3 protein: CASSQGWAGSWDEQFF

V gene: TRBV6-2/TRBV6-3
J gene: TRBJ2-1
CDR3 protein: CASSTPTSGGADNEQFF

V gene: TRBV9
J gene: TRBJ2-2
CDR3 protein: CASSVGSTGELFF

V gene: TRBV6-6
J gene: TRBJ2-5
CDR3 protein: CASSYSKVSGTKQETQYF

V gene: TRBV7-8
J gene: TRBJ2-7
CDR3 protein: CASSLVGGGYEQYF

V gene: TRBV7-3
J gene: TRBJ2-2
CDR3 protein: CASSLTSWVGSNTGELFF

V gene: TRBV7-8
J gene: TRBJ1-1
CDR3 protein: CATQQGDTEAFF

V gene: TRBV6-6
J gene: TRBJ2-7
CDR3 protein: CASSLDRAAYEQYF

V gene: TRBV29-1
J gene: TRBJ2-1
CDR3 protein: CSVSASGGAYNEQFF

V gene: TRBV29-1
J gene: TRBJ2-1
CDR3 protein: CSVGAPAGGPYDEQFF

V gene: TRBV12-3/TRBV12-4
J gene: TRBJ1-4
CDR3 protein: CASSLAGKLFF

V gene: TRBV12-3/TRBV12-4
J gene: TRBJ1-1
CDR3 protein: CASSLQARTNTEAFF

V gene: TRBV28
J gene: TRBJ2-1
CDR3 protein: CASSLGLASAKLYNEQFF

V gene: TRBV27
J gene: TRBJ2-1
CDR3 protein: CASSPLENHEQFF

V gene: TRBV3-1
J gene: TRBJ2-5
CDR3 protein: CASSLGQGNQETQYF

V gene: TRBV7-3
J gene: TRBJ1-1
CDR3 protein: CASSSDSQNTEAFF

V gene: TRBV15
J gene: TRBJ2-2
CDR3 protein: CATSRDYLAGATGELFF